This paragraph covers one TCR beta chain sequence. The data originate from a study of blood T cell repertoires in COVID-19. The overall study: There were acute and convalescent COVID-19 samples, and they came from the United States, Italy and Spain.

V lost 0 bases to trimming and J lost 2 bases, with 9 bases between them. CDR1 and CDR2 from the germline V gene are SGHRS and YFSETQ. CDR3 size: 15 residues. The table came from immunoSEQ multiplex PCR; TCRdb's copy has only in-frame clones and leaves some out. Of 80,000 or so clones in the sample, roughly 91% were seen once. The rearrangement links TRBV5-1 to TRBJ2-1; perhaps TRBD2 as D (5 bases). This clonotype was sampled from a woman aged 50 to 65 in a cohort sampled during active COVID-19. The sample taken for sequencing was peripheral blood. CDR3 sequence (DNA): TGCGCCAGCAGCTTGGCCACTAGTGCCTACAATGAGCAGTTCTTC. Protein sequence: CASSLATSAYNEQFF. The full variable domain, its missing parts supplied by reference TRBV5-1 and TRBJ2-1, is KAGVTQTPRYLIKTRGQQVTLSCSPISGHRSVSWYQQTPGQGLQFLFEYFSETQRNKGNFPGRFSGRQFSNSRSEMNVSTLELGDSALYLCASSLATSAYNEQFFGPGTRLTVL.